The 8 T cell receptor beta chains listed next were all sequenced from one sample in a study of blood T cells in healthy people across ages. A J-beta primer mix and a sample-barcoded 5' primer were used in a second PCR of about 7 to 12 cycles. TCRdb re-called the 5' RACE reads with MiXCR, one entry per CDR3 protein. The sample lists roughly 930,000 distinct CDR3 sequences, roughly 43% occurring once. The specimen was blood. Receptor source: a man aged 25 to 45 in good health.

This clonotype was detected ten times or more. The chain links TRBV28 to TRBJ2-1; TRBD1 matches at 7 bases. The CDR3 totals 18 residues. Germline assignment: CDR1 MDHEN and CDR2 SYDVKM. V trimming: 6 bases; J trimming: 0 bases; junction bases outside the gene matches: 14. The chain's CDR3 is CASSPHQTGQASYNEQFF. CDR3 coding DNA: TGTGCCAGCAGCCCCCATCAGACAGGGCAGGCCTCCTACAATGAGCAGTTCTTC.

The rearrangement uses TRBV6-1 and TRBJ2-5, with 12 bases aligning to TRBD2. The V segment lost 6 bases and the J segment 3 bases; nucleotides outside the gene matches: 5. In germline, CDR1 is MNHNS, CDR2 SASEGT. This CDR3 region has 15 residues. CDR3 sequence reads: CASSRLAGEKETQYF. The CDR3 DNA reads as TGTGCCAGCAGCAGACTAGCGGGGGAAAAAGAGACCCAGTACTTC.

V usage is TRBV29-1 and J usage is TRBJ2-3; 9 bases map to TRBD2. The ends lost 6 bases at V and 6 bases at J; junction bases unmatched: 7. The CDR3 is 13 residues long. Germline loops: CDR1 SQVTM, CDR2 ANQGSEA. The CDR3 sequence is CSVGGLAKDTQYF. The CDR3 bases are TGCAGCGTCGGGGGACTAGCTAAGGATACGCAGTATTTT.

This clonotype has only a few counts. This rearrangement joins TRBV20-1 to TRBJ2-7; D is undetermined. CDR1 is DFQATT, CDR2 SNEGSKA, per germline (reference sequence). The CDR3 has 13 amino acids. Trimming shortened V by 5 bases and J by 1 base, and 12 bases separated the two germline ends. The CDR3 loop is CSAPSTLSYEQYF. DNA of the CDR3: TGCAGTGCTCCCTCGACCCTGTCCTACGAGCAGTACTTC.

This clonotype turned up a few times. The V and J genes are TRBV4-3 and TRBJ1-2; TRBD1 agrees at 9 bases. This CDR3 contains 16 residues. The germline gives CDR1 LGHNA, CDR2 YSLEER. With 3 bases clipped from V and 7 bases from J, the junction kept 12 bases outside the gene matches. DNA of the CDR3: TGCGCCAGCAGCCATTTATCGGGGACAGGGTCATCTGGCTACACCTTC. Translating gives CASSHLSGTGSSGYTF.

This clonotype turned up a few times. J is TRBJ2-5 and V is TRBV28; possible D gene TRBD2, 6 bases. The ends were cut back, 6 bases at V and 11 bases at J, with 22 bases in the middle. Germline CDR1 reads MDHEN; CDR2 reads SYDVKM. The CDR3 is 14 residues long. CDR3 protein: CASSPWGGEVEQYF. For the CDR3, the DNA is TGTGCCAGCAGCCCTTGGGGAGGAGAGGTAGAGCAGTACTTC.

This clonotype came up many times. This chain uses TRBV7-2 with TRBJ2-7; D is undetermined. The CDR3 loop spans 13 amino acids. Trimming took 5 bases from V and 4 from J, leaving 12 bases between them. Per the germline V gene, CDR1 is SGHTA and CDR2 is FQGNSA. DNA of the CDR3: TGTGCCAGCAGCAAGAATGGTGGTTACGAGCAGTACTTC. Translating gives CASSKNGGYEQYF.

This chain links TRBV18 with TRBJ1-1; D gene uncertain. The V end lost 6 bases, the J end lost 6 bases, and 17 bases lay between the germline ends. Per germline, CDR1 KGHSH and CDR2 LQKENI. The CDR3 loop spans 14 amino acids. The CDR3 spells CASSHTAVGPEAFF. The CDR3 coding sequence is TGTGCCAGCTCCCATACCGCGGTGGGCCCTGAAGCTTTCTTT.